The clone carrying this T cell receptor beta chain appeared a single time. V shed 2 bases and J shed 1 base, with 11 bases lying between them. From germline, CDR1 is SGHDT and CDR2 YYEEEE. The CDR3 extends over 15 amino acids. CD4+CD45RO+CD25- cells were isolated as memory CD4+ T cells. TCRdb independently ran MiXCR on the 5' RACE reads; one entry per CDR3 protein. The table shows about 9,000 distinct CDR3 sequences, with roughly half occurring only once. This TCR derives from a female donor with breast cancer. Sequencing was carried out using memory CD4+ T cells sorted from a lymph node. Subset noted: memory CD4+ T cells, CD4+CD45RO+CD25-. The chain joins TRBV5-6 to TRBJ2-3; D gene uncertain. This chain's CDR3 is CASSFRTSGTDTQYF. In nucleotides, the CDR3 is TGTGCCAGCAGCTTTCGGACGAGCGGCACAGATACGCAGTATTTT.